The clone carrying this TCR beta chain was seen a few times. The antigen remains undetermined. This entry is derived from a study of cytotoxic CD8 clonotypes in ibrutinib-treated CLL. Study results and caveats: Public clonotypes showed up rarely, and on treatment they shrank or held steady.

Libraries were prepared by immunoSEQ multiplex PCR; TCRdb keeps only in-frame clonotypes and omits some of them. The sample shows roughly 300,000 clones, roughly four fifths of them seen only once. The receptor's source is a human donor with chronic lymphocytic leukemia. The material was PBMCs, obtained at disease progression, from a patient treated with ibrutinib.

CDR3 protein: CTSRRTVSSYNEQFF. The CDR3 region has the DNA TGCACCAGCAGAAGGACTGTTAGCTCCTACAATGAGCAGTTCTTC. The chain carries TRBV1 and TRBJ2-1; the D call TRBD2 from the table was never checked on the DNA. TRBV1 is a recognized pseudogene. This CDR3 spans 15 amino acids.